The 9 T cell receptor beta chains given below trace back to one sample, sequenced in a study of T-cell memory formation after mild COVID-19. One entry per CDR3 protein, called by TCRdb with MiXCR from the 5' RACE reads. The profile shows some 450,000 distinct CDR3 sequences, over 15% of them singletons. Sequences were obtained from PBMCs or a T cell subset sorted from them (not recorded which). The receptors come from an adult woman who had mild COVID-19 (a few samples of this study predate the infection). Cell type and time point are not known.

The table lists this clonotype with a count of one. The chain uses TRBV6-5 and TRBJ2-5; TRBD2 agrees at 8 bases. Trimming took 5 bases from V and 1 from J; bases not matched to a gene: 15. The CDR3 contains 18 residues. Germline-derived CDR1 and CDR2 are MNHEY and SVGAGI. CDR3: CASSITGPVAGFQETQYF. In DNA form, the CDR3 reads TGTGCCAGCAGTATAACGGGGCCGGTAGCGGGATTCCAAGAGACCCAGTACTTC.

The chain is built from TRBV5-1 and TRBJ1-2; no clear D gene. The V end was cut by 3 bases, the J end by 6 bases, with 15 bases between. Germline CDR1 reads SGHRS; CDR2 reads YFSETQ. The CDR3 contains 14 residues. CDR3 amino acids: CASSSSGSRDGYTF. DNA for the CDR3: TGCGCCAGCAGCTCCTCAGGATCTAGAGATGGCTACACCTTC.

This sequence joins TRBV18 and TRBJ2-5, with 9 nucleotides matching TRBD2. Trimming removed 0 bases from V and 2 bases from J; junction bases left unmatched: 4. The germline gives CDR1 KGHSH, CDR2 LQKENI. The CDR3 sequence is 16 residues long. CDR3 amino acids: CASSPPASGTQETQYF. The CDR3, as DNA: TGTGCCAGCTCACCACCTGCTAGCGGGACACAAGAGACCCAGTACTTC.

This clonotype was observed a few times. This chain uses TRBV24-1 with TRBJ2-5; D is undetermined. From germline, CDR1 is KGHDR and CDR2 SFDVKD. The CDR3 runs to 11 residues. With 11 bases removed from V and 5 bases from J, the gap between germline ends came to 11 bases. CDR3 loop: CAIGPRETQYF. CDR3 nucleotides: TGTGCCATCGGACCGAGGGAGACCCAGTACTTC.

This clonotype was seen more than once but under ten times. The rearrangement uses TRBV14 and TRBJ1-4; 7 nucleotides align to TRBD1. The V and J ends lost 4 bases and 2 bases, in that order; junction bases with no gene match: 13. Germline CDR1 reads SGHDN; CDR2 reads FVKESK. The CDR3 spans 18 residues. CDR3 DNA sequence: TGTGCCAGCAGCCCGCCGCTGAACCCAGGGGGTACTAATGAAAAACTGTTTTTT. The encoded protein is CASSPPLNPGGTNEKLFF.

The chain couples TRBV12-3 or TRBV12-4 to TRBJ2-5; TRBD2 matches 13 bases. The CDR3 consists of 16 residues. With V trimmed by 5 bases and J by 4 bases, 7 bases remained unmatched. This CDR3 is CASSPLAGGPGETQYF. DNA of the CDR3: TGTGCCAGCAGTCCACTAGCGGGGGGGCCAGGAGAGACCCAGTACTTC.

This clonotype was recorded many times. The chain is built from TRBV29-1 and TRBJ1-2, with 8 bases aligning to TRBD1. The CDR3 extends over 14 amino acids. V lost 4 bases and J lost 4; bases outside the gene matches: 8. The germline gives CDR1 SQVTM, CDR2 ANQGSEA. The CDR3 DNA follows: TGCAGCGTTGGGAACCCAGGGGGCAGCTATGGCTACACCTTC. It is translated as CSVGNPGGSYGYTF.

This clonotype was detected only a few times. The V call is TRBV12-3 or TRBV12-4, the J call TRBJ2-7; perhaps TRBD1 as D (5 bases). The CDR3 totals 14 residues. Trimming cost V 1 base and J 2 bases, with 9 bases left between them. CDR3 protein: CASSLGARAYEQYF. CDR3 in DNA: TGTGCCAGCAGTTTAGGGGCCAGGGCCTACGAGCAGTACTTC.

The V gene is TRBV6-1, the J gene TRBJ1-2; D remains unclear. The CDR3 has 12 residues. Per germline, CDR1 MNHNS and CDR2 SASEGT. V was cut by 1 base and J by 2 bases, with 2 bases left in between. The CDR3 nucleotides are TGTGCCAGCAGTGAAGGGAACTATGGCTACACCTTC. Translation: CASSEGNYGYTF.